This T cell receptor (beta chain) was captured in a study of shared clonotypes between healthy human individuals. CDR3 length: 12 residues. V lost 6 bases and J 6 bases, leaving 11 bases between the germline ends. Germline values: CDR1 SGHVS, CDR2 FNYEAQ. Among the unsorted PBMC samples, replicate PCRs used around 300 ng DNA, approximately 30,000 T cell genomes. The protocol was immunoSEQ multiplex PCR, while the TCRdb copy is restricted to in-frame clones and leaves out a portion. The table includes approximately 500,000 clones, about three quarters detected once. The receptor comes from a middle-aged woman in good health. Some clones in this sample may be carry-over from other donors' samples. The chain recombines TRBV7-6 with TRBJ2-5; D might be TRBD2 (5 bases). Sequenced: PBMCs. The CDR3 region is CASSSSGKTQYF. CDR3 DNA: TGTGCCAGCAGTTCTTCCGGGAAGACCCAGTACTTC.